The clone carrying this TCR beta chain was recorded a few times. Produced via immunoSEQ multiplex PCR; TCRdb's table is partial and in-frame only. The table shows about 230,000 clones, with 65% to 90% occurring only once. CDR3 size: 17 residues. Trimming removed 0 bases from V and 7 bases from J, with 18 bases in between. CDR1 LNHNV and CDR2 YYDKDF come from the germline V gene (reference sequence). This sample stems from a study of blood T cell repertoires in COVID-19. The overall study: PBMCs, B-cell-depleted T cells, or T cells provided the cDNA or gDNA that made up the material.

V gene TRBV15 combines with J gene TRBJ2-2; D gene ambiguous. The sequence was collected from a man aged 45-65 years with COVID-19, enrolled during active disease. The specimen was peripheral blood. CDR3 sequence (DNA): TGTGCCACCAGCAGAGATCTCGGAGTTCCCAATGGCGGGGAGCTGTTTTTT. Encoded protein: CATSRDLGVPNGGELFF.